This T cell receptor beta chain emerged from a study of blood T cell repertoires in COVID-19. Overall study: Samples representing acute and convalescent COVID-19 were sourced from the United States, Italy and Spain. T cells, B-cell-depleted T cells, or PBMCs supplied cDNA or gDNA.

The Seattle patients joined while their infection was active and were tracked longitudinally afterward. Source study methods: Reference gene primer amplification yielded estimated nucleated cell counts. TCRdb keeps only in-frame clones here, not all; method: immunoSEQ multiplex PCR. V, J and clone size were drawn from that table, and D and trimming were deduced from the DNA. The table has roughly 130,000 clones, 88% seen once. Sequenced sample: peripheral blood. This TCR was sampled from a human donor with COVID-19, enrolled during active disease. The donor label of this sample is uncertain.

Here the CDR3 DNA reads TGTGCCTGGACGCCCCGCAGGGTTTCTGAAGCTTTCTTT. Translated, it gives CAWTPRRVSEAFF. The V call is TRBV30, the J call TRBJ1-1, with D maybe TRBD1 (5 bases). Per the germline V gene, CDR1 is GTSNPN and CDR2 is SVGIG (reference sequence). Trimming removed 4 bases from V and 6 bases from J, with 15 bases in between. The CDR3 runs to 13 residues.